These T cell receptor beta chains were read from a single sample in a study of the immune and genomic landscape of osteosarcoma. Here immunoSEQ multiplex PCR was the method, and the copy in TCRdb shows in-frame clones only, minus some. Seen here are roughly 2,800 clones, roughly 72% observed once, and the top ten hold 15% to 17%. The sequencing input was tumor tissue from a local recurrence in the femur. The receptors originated from a man aged 18 to 29 with osteosarcoma. Each CDR3 is given with its conserved first and last residue. A D gene is named only where the DNA matches it firmly. Not all rows give a size; the values are once, few, many and, for expanded clones, a class.

cdr3_aa cdr3_nt v_call d_call j_call clone_size
CASSGQGNQETQYF TGTGCCAGCAGCGGACAGGGGAATCAAGAGACCCAGTACTTC TRBV11-2 TRBD1 TRBJ2-5 -
CASKEAAGYGYTF TGTGCCAGCAAAGAGGCGGCAGGCTATGGCTACACCTTC TRBV28 - TRBJ1-2 -
CASSSGTTTSGEQYF TGCGCCAGCAGCTCCGGGACGACTACTTCGGGCGAGCAGTACTTC TRBV5-1 - TRBJ2-7 -
CASSLVGAGGSYNEQFF TGTGCCAGCAGCTTGGTTGGCGCAGGGGGGTCCTACAATGAGCAGTTCTTC TRBV5-6 - TRBJ2-1 -
CASNEGNYGYTF TGTGCCAGCAACGAGGGGAACTATGGCTACACCTTC TRBV6-1 - TRBJ1-2 once
CASTPSGDILGRQETQYF TGTGCCAGCACCCCTAGCGGGGATATACTTGGGCGGCAAGAGACCCAGTACTTC TRBV28 TRBD2 TRBJ2-5 -
CASSIGLADTQYF TGTGCCAGTAGTATCGGACTAGCAGATACGCAGTATTTT TRBV19 TRBD2 TRBJ2-3 -
CASSVQGNQPQHF TGTGCCAGTAGTGTACAGGGTAATCAGCCCCAGCATTTT TRBV19 - TRBJ1-5 -
CASSPSTMAIDTQYF TGCGCCAGCAGCCCATCGACGATGGCAATAGATACGCAGTATTTT TRBV5-1 - TRBJ2-3 -
CASSRTVNQPQHF TGTGCCAGCAGTAGGACGGTGAATCAGCCCCAGCATTTT TRBV28 - TRBJ1-5 -
CASSLGDTRNTIYF TGTGCCAGCAGTTTAGGGGATACTAGAAACACCATATATTTT TRBV28 - TRBJ1-3 -
CASSGGVDGGSWRGYTF TGTGCCAGCAGTGGAGGGGTTGATGGGGGGAGTTGGCGTGGCTACACCTTC TRBV25-1 - TRBJ1-2 once
CASSLQYRINSPLHF TGTGCCAGCAGCCTGCAATACAGAATCAATTCACCCCTCCACTTT TRBV5-5 - TRBJ1-6 -
CASSKRSGGGIVEGELFF TGTGCCAGCAGCAAACGATCTGGCGGGGGGATCGTTGAGGGGGAGCTGTTTTTT TRBV4-2 TRBD2 TRBJ2-2 -
CAWRRGLSSSYEQYF TGTGCCTGGAGACGGGGACTCTCGAGCTCCTACGAGCAGTACTTC TRBV30 - TRBJ2-7 -
CASSPTGQGSRGYF TGTGCCAGCAGTCCGACGGGACAGGGCTCGAGAGGATATTTT TRBV28 TRBD1 TRBJ1-3 -
CASSWTSGVTHEQYF TGTGCCAGCAGCTGGACTAGCGGGGTAACCCACGAGCAGTACTTC TRBV27 TRBD2 TRBJ2-7 -
CASSVSGGWNTEAFF TGTGCCAGCAGTGTGTCGGGTGGTTGGAACACTGAAGCTTTCTTT TRBV25-1 - TRBJ1-1 -
CASGIPPGSDGYTF TGTGCTAGTGGTATCCCCCCGGGGTCGGATGGCTACACCTTC TRBV12-5 - TRBJ1-2 -
CATSRDRTYEQYF TGTGCCACCAGCAGGGACAGAACCTACGAGCAGTACTTC TRBV15 - TRBJ2-7 few
CASSYGTGELFF TGTGCCAGCAGTTATGGCACCGGGGAGCTGTTTTTT TRBV6-5 - TRBJ2-2 -
CASSHETGSPLHF TGTGCCAGCAGCCACGAGACAGGCTCACCCCTCCACTTT TRBV27 - TRBJ1-6 -
CASSAGDRPLMNTEAFF TGCGCCAGCAGCGCGGGGGACCGCCCTCTTATGAACACTGAAGCTTTCTTT TRBV5-1 - TRBJ1-1 -
CASSLSIRARGSMNTEAFF TGTGCCAGCAGCTTGAGCATTCGAGCACGGGGGAGTATGAACACTGAAGCTTTCTTT TRBV5-8 - TRBJ1-1 -
CASSLTGFGNTIYF TGTGCCAGCAGCTTGACGGGATTTGGAAACACCATATATTTT TRBV5-4 - TRBJ1-3 -
CASSTPPPQPQHF TGTGCCAGCAGTACCCCACCACCTCAGCCCCAGCATTTT TRBV28 - TRBJ1-5 -
CASSARANDYEQYF TGCGCCAGCAGCGCCCGGGCCAATGATTACGAGCAGTACTTC TRBV5-1 - TRBJ2-7 -
CASSLGDRGVTEAFF TGCGCCAGCAGCTTGGGGGACAGGGGTGTAACTGAAGCTTTCTTT TRBV5-1 TRBD1 TRBJ1-1 -
CASSLLGPSSHNEQFF TGTGCCAGCAGCCTCCTCGGCCCCTCCTCCCACAATGAGCAGTTCTTC TRBV7-8 - TRBJ2-1 -